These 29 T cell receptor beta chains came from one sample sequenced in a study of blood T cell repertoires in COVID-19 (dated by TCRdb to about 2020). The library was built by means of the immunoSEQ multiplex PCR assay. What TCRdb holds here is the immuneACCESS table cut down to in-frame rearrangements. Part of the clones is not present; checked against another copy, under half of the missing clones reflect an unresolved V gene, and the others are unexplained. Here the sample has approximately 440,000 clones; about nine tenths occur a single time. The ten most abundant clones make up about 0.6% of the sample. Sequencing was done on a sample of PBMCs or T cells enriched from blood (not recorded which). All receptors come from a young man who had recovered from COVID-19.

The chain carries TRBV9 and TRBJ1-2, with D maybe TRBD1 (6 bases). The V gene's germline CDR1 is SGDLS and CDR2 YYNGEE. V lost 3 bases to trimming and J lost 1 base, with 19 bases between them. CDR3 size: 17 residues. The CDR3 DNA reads TGTGCCAGCAGCGAGGGGGTAACGTCCAGGCTTAACTATGGCTACACCTTC. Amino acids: CASSEGVTSRLNYGYTF.

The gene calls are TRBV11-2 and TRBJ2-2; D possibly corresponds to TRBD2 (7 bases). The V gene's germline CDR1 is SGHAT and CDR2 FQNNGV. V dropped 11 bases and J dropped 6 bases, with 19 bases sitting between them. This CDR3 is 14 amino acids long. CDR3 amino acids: CALGEGTISGELFF. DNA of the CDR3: TGTGCCCTAGGGGAGGGGACAATCTCCGGGGAGCTGTTTTTT. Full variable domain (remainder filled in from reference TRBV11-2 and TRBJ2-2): EAGVAQSPRYKIIEKRQSVAFWCNPISGHATLYWYQQILGQGPKLLIQFQNNGVVDDSQLPKDRFSAERLKGVDSTLKIQPAKLEDSAVYLCALGEGTISGELFFGEGSRLTVL.

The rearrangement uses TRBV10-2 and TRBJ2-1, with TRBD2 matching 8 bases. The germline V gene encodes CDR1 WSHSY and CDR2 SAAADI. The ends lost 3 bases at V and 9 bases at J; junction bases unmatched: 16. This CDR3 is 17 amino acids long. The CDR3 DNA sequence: TGCGCCAGCAGTGATGTGGCGGGAGGTTACGGGGTAGGTGAGCAGTTCTTC. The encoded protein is CASSDVAGGYGVGEQFF.

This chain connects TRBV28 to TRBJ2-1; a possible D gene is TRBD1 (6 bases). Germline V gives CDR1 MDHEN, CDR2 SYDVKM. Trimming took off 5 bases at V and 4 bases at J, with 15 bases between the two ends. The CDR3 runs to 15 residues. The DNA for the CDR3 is TGTGCCAGCAGTCCGACAGGAGGACTTTACAATGAGCAGTTCTTC. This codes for CASSPTGGLYNEQFF. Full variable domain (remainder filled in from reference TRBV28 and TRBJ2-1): DVKVTQSSRYLVKRTGEKVFLECVQDMDHENMFWYRQDPGLGLRLIYFSYDVKMKEKGDIPEGYSVSREKKERFSLILESASTNQTSMYLCASSPTGGLYNEQFFGPGTRLTVL.

The CDR3 here is CASRGPGQSEKLFF. The CDR3 coding sequence is TGTGCCAGCAGGGGACCGGGACAGAGTGAAAAACTGTTTTTT. The rearrangement joins TRBV28 to TRBJ1-4, with 7 bases matching TRBD1. CDR3 size: 14 residues. Germline CDR1 and CDR2: MDHEN and SYDVKM. V lost 6 bases and J lost 7; bases outside the gene matches: 8.

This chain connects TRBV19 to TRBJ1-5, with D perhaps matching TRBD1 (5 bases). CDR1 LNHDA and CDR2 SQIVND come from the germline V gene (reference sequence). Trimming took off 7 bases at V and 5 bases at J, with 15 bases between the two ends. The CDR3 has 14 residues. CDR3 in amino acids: CASKSPGVYQPQHF. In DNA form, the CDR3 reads TGTGCCAGTAAATCCCCGGGGGTATATCAGCCCCAGCATTTT. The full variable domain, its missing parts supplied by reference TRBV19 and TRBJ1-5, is DGGITQSPKYLFRKEGQNVTLSCEQNLNHDAMYWYRQDPGQGLRLIYYSQIVNDFQKGDIAEGYSVSREKKESFPLTVTSAQKNPTAFYLCASKSPGVYQPQHFGDGTRLSIL.

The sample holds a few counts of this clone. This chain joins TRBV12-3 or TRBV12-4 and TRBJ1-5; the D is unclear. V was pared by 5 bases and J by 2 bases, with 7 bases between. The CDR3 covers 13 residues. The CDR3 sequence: CASSPPGNQPQHF. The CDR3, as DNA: TGTGCCAGCAGTCCCCCTGGCAATCAGCCCCAGCATTTT.

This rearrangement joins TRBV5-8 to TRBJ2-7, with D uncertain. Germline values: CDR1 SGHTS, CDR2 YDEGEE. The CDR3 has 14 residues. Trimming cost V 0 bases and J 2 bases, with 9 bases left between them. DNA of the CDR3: TGTGCCAGCAGCTTGGGGCAGATTACCTACGAGCAGTACTTC. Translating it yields CASSLGQITYEQYF.

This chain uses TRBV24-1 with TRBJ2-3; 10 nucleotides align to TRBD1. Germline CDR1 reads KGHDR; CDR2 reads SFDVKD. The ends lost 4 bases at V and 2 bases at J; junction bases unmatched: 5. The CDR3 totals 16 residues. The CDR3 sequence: CATSDPRQGATDTQYF. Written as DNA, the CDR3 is TGTGCCACCAGTGACCCCCGACAGGGGGCCACAGATACGCAGTATTTT.

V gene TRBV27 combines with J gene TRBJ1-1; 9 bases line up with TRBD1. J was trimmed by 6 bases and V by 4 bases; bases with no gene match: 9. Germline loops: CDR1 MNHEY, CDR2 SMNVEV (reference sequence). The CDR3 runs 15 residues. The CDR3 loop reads CASSSPGQGRAEAFF. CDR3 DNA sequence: TGTGCCAGCAGTTCGCCCGGACAGGGGAGGGCTGAAGCTTTCTTT.

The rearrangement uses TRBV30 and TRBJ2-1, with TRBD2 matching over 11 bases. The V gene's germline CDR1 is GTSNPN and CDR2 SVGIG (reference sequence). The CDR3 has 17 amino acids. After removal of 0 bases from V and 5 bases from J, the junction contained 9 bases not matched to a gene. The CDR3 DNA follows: TGTGCCTGGAGTGTAGGCCTAGCGGGAGGAGGGGACAATGAGCAGTTCTTC. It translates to CAWSVGLAGGGDNEQFF. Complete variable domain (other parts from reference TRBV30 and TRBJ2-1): SQTIHQWPATLVQPVGSPLSLECTVEGTSNPNLYWYRQAAGRGLQLLFYSVGIGQISSEVPQNLSASRPQDRQFILSSKKLLLSDSGFYLCAWSVGLAGGGDNEQFFGPGTRLTVL.

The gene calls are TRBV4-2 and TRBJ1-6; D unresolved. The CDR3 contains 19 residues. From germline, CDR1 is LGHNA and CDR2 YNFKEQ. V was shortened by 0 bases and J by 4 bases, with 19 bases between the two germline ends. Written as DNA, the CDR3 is TGTGCCAGCAGCCAAGAACGCGGTAAGGCGGGGAGATATAATTCACCCCTCCACTTT. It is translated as CASSQERGKAGRYNSPLHF.

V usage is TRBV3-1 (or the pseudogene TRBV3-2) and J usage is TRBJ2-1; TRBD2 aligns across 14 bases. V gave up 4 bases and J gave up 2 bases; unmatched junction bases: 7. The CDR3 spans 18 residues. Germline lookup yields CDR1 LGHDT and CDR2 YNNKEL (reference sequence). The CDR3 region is CASSPRTSGGSPYNEQFF. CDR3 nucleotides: TGTGCCAGCAGCCCGAGGACTAGCGGGGGGAGCCCCTACAATGAGCAGTTCTTC.

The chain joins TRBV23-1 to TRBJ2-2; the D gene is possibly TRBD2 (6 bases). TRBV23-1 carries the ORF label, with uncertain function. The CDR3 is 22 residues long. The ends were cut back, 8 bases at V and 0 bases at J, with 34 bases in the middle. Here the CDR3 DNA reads TGCGCCAGCCTGCGACTTAGCCCCGGGGGAATTATTAAGGGTTCGAACACCGGGGAGCTGTTTTTT. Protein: CASLRLSPGGIIKGSNTGELFF.

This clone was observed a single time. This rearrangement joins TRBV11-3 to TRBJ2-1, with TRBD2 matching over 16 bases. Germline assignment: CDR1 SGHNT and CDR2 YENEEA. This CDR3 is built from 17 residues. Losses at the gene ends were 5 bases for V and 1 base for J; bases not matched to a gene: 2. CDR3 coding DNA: TGTGCCAGCAGCCCGGGACTAGCGGGAGGGTCCTACAATGAGCAGTTCTTC. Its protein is CASSPGLAGGSYNEQFF. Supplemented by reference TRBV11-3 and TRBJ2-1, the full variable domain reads EAGVVQSPRYKIIEKKQPVAFWCNPISGHNTLYWYLQNLGQGPELLIRYENEEAVDDSQLPKDRFSAERLKGVDSTLKIQPAELGDSAVYLCASSPGLAGGSYNEQFFGPGTRLTVL.

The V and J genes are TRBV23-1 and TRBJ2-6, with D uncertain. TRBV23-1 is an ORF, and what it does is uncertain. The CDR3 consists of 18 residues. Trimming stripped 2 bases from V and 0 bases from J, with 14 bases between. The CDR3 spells CASSQTEPLASGANVLTF. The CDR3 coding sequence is TGCGCCAGCAGTCAAACAGAACCTCTGGCCTCTGGGGCCAACGTCCTGACTTTC.

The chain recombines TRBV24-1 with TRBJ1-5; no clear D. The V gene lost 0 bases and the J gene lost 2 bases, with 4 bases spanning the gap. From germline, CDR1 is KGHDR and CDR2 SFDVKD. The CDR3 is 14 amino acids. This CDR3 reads CATSDLAGNQPQHF. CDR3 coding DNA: TGTGCCACCAGTGATTTGGCAGGCAATCAGCCCCAGCATTTT.

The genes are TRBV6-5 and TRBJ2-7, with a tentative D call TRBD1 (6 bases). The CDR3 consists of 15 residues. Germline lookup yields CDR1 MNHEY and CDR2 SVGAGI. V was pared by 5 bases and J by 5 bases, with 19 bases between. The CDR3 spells CASSQQGVGPDEQYF. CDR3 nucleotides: TGTGCCAGCAGTCAACAGGGAGTAGGGCCCGACGAGCAGTACTTC.

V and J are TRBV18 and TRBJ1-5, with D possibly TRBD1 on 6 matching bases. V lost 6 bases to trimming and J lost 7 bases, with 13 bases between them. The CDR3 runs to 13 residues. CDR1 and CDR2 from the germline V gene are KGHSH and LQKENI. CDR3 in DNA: TGTGCCAGCTCGGACCAGGGGCTACAGCCCCAGCATTTT. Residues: CASSDQGLQPQHF.

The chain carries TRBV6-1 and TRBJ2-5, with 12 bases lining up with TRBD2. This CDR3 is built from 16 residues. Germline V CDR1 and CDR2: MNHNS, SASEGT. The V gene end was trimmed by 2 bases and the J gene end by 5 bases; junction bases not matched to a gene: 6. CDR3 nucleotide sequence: TGTGCCAGCAGTGAACTAGCGGGAGGGTACGGGGAGACCCAGTACTTC. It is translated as CASSELAGGYGETQYF.

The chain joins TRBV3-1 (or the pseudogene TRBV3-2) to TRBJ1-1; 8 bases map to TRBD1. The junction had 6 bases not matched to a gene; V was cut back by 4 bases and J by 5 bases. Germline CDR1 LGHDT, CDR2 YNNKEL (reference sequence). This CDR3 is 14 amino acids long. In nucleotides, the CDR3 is TGTGCCAGCAGCCTCACAGGGGGAGAGACTGAAGCTTTCTTT. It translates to CASSLTGGETEAFF.

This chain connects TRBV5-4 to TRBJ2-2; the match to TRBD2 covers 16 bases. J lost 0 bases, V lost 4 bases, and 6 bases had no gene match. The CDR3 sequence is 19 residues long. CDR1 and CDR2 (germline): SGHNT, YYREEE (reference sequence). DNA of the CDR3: TGTGCCAGCAGCCTGGGGACTAGCGGGAGGGTCACGAACACCGGGGAGCTGTTTTTT. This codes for CASSLGTSGRVTNTGELFF.

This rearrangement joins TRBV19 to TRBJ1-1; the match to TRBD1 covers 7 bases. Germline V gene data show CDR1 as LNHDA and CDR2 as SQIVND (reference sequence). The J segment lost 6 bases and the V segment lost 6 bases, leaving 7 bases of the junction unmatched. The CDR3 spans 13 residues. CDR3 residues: CASRHDRDPEAFF. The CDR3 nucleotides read TGTGCCAGTAGACACGACAGGGATCCTGAAGCTTTCTTT.

The CDR3 reads CASSVGATGTGDGYTF. The CDR3 DNA sequence: TGTGCCAGCAGCGTAGGGGCGACCGGGACAGGGGATGGCTACACCTTC. The chain is built from TRBV9 and TRBJ1-2; TRBD1 aligns across 10 bases. V lost 0 bases to trimming and J lost 6 bases; unmatched junction nucleotides: 8. Germline V CDR1 and CDR2: SGDLS, YYNGEE. The CDR3 is made up of 16 amino acids.

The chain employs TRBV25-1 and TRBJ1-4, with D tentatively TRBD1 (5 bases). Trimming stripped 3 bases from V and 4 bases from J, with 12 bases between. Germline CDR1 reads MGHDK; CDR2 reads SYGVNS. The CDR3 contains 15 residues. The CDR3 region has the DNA TGTGCCAGCAGTGATTCAGCGACAGTTAATGAAAAACTGTTTTTT. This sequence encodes CASSDSATVNEKLFF.

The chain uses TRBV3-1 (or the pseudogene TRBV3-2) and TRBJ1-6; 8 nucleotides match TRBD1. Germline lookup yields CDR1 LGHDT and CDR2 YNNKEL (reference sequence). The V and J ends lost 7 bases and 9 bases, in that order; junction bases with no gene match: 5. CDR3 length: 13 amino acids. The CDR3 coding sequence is TGTGCCAGCACCCAGGGGGCGTTTTCACCCCTCCACTTT. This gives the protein CASTQGAFSPLHF.

CDR3 coding DNA: TGTGCCATCAGTGAGCGGGGAGCCGCAAACGGAAACACCATATATTTT. Amino acid sequence: CAISERGAANGNTIYF. V usage is TRBV10-3 and J usage is TRBJ1-3; no reliable D call. Germline CDR1 ENHRY, CDR2 SYGVKD. With 2 bases removed from V and 4 bases from J, the gap between germline ends came to 15 bases. This CDR3 has 16 residues.

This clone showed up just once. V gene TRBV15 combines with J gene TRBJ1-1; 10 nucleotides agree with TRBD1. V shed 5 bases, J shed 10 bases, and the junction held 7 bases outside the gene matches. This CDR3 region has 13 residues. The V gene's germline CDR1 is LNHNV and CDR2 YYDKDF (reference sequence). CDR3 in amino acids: CATSGRQGAGAFF. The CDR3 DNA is TGTGCCACCAGCGGGAGACAGGGGGCGGGAGCTTTCTTT.

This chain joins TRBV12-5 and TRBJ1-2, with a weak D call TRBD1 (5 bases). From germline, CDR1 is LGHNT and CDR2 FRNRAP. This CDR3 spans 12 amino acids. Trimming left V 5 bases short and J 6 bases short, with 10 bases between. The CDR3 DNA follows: TGTGCTAGTGGTCCGGGGGAAGATGGCTACACCTTC. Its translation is CASGPGEDGYTF.